A selection of T cell receptor beta chains follows, all from one sample in a study of lymphopenia after photon versus proton radiotherapy. Measured with immunoSEQ multiplex PCR; TCRdb has only the in-frame clones, and not every one. The sample records tens of thousands of clones, about 90% being singletons. This sample comprised peripheral blood, obtained from a patient treated with photon-based radiotherapy. All receptors derive from a man aged 35 to 55 with gastric cancer. The CDR3 runs from the conserved cysteine through the conserved F or W. Each record gives: clone size, D gene, V gene, J gene, CDR3 protein, CDR3 DNA. The D gene is left open where the match is weak. Size is omitted from some rows. Given values are once, few, many or a class for expanded clones.

clone_size: -
d_call: TRBD1
v_call: TRBV4-3
j_call: TRBJ1-1
cdr3_aa: CASSQGTGVSTEAFF
cdr3_nt: TGCGCCAGCAGCCAAGGGACAGGGGTTTCGACTGAAGCTTTCTTT

clone_size: once
d_call: -
v_call: TRBV5-1
j_call: TRBJ2-3
cdr3_aa: CASSLGAHRYSTDTQYF
cdr3_nt: TGCGCCAGCAGCTTGGGTGCCCACAGGTATAGCACAGATACGCAGTATTTT

clone_size: -
d_call: -
v_call: TRBV2
j_call: TRBJ2-6
cdr3_aa: CASNQGGSGANVLTF
cdr3_nt: TGTGCCAGCAATCAGGGGGGCTCTGGGGCCAACGTCCTGACTTTC

clone_size: -
d_call: -
v_call: TRBV10-3
j_call: TRBJ1-5
cdr3_aa: CAISDAGGPGWQPQHF
cdr3_nt: TGTGCCATCAGTGACGCTGGGGGGCCGGGGTGGCAGCCCCAGCATTTT

clone_size: -
d_call: -
v_call: TRBV11-3
j_call: TRBJ1-1
cdr3_aa: CASSLGPINTEAFF
cdr3_nt: TGTGCCAGCAGCTTAGGCCCAATTAACACTGAAGCTTTCTTT

clone_size: -
d_call: -
v_call: TRBV10-3
j_call: TRBJ2-5
cdr3_aa: CAISEQETQYF
cdr3_nt: TGTGCCATCAGCGAACAAGAGACCCAGTACTTC

clone_size: -
d_call: TRBD1
v_call: TRBV19
j_call: TRBJ2-1
cdr3_aa: CASSSPGQARNEQFF
cdr3_nt: TGTGCCAGTAGTTCGCCGGGACAGGCTAGGAATGAGCAGTTCTTC

clone_size: -
d_call: TRBD1
v_call: TRBV10-3
j_call: TRBJ1-2
cdr3_aa: CAISESTGNGYTF
cdr3_nt: TGTGCCATCAGTGAGTCGACAGGGAATGGCTACACCTTC

clone_size: -
d_call: -
v_call: TRBV11-2
j_call: TRBJ2-3
cdr3_aa: CASSPTGNTDTQYF
cdr3_nt: TGTGCCAGCAGCCCAACGGGGAACACAGATACGCAGTATTTT

clone_size: -
d_call: -
v_call: TRBV11-2
j_call: TRBJ1-6
cdr3_aa: CASSSMGGGFDSPLHF
cdr3_nt: TGTGCCAGCAGCTCCATGGGGGGGGGCTTCGATTCACCCCTCCACTTT

clone_size: -
d_call: -
v_call: TRBV30
j_call: TRBJ2-7
cdr3_aa: CAWSPGTPYEQYF
cdr3_nt: TGTGCCTGGAGTCCCGGGACACCCTACGAGCAGTACTTC

clone_size: -
d_call: -
v_call: TRBV4-3
j_call: TRBJ1-4
cdr3_aa: CASSQEPPPGEKLFF
cdr3_nt: TGCGCCAGCAGCCAAGAGCCTCCACCAGGGGAAAAACTGTTTTTT

clone_size: -
d_call: -
v_call: TRBV7-2
j_call: TRBJ1-6
cdr3_aa: CASRVTGEGPLHF
cdr3_nt: TGTGCCAGCAGAGTTACAGGAGAAGGGCCCCTCCACTTT

clone_size: -
d_call: -
v_call: TRBV2
j_call: TRBJ2-2
cdr3_aa: CASSEGVTGELFF
cdr3_nt: TGTGCCAGCAGTGAGGGGGTTACCGGGGAGCTGTTTTTT

clone_size: -
d_call: -
v_call: TRBV6-5
j_call: TRBJ2-3
cdr3_aa: CASSYADGTDTQYF
cdr3_nt: TGTGCCAGCAGTTACGCGGATGGCACAGATACGCAGTATTTT

clone_size: -
d_call: TRBD2
v_call: TRBV5-1
j_call: TRBJ2-3
cdr3_aa: CASSPRLARDTQYF
cdr3_nt: TGCGCCAGCAGCCCCAGACTAGCCCGGGATACGCAGTATTTT

clone_size: -
d_call: -
v_call: TRBV9
j_call: TRBJ2-7
cdr3_aa: CASSVTRRGSYEQYF
cdr3_nt: TGTGCCAGCAGCGTAACCCGCAGGGGCTCCTACGAGCAGTACTTC

clone_size: -
d_call: TRBD2
v_call: TRBV19
j_call: TRBJ2-1
cdr3_aa: CASSIGGGGSGEQFF
cdr3_nt: TGTGCCAGTAGTATCGGCGGGGGGGGTTCGGGTGAGCAGTTCTTC

clone_size: -
d_call: TRBD1
v_call: TRBV7-6
j_call: TRBJ1-3
cdr3_aa: CASSLGTGDQTGNTIYF
cdr3_nt: TGTGCCAGCAGCTTAGGGACAGGGGATCAAACTGGAAACACCATATATTTT

clone_size: -
d_call: TRBD1
v_call: TRBV12-5
j_call: TRBJ2-7
cdr3_aa: CASGLRTGPYEQYF
cdr3_nt: TGTGCTAGTGGTTTACGGACAGGACCCTACGAGCAGTACTTC

clone_size: -
d_call: -
v_call: TRBV5-1
j_call: TRBJ2-6
cdr3_aa: CASSLAISSGANVLTF
cdr3_nt: TGCGCCAGCAGCTTGGCCATCAGCTCTGGGGCCAACGTCCTGACTTTC

clone_size: -
d_call: -
v_call: TRBV5-1
j_call: TRBJ1-6
cdr3_aa: CASSLGGASYNSPLHF
cdr3_nt: TGCGCCAGCAGCTTGGGAGGGGCTTCCTATAATTCACCCCTCCACTTT

clone_size: -
d_call: -
v_call: TRBV11-2
j_call: TRBJ1-1
cdr3_aa: CASSLEGPGRTEAFF
cdr3_nt: TGTGCCAGCAGCTTAGAAGGCCCGGGGCGGACTGAAGCTTTCTTT

clone_size: few
d_call: -
v_call: TRBV2
j_call: TRBJ1-3
cdr3_aa: CASSAWESGNTIYF
cdr3_nt: TGTGCCAGCAGTGCCTGGGAGTCTGGAAACACCATATATTTT

clone_size: -
d_call: TRBD1
v_call: TRBV19
j_call: TRBJ1-1
cdr3_aa: CASRSFATGASKTEAFF
cdr3_nt: TGTGCCAGTAGATCTTTTGCCACAGGGGCTAGTAAGACTGAAGCTTTCTTT

clone_size: -
d_call: -
v_call: TRBV5-6
j_call: TRBJ1-5
cdr3_aa: CASSLEGDSEDQPQHF
cdr3_nt: TGTGCCAGCAGCTTGGAGGGGGACTCCGAGGATCAGCCCCAGCATTTT

clone_size: once
d_call: -
v_call: TRBV11-3
j_call: TRBJ2-2
cdr3_aa: CASSFSGPANTGELFF
cdr3_nt: TGTGCCAGCAGCTTTAGTGGCCCGGCGAACACCGGGGAGCTGTTTTTT

clone_size: -
d_call: TRBD1
v_call: TRBV19
j_call: TRBJ2-1
cdr3_aa: CASSTLQGSNEQFF
cdr3_nt: TGTGCCAGTAGTACATTACAGGGGTCCAATGAGCAGTTCTTC

clone_size: -
d_call: TRBD1
v_call: TRBV27
j_call: TRBJ1-5
cdr3_aa: CASSAAGTGQPQHF
cdr3_nt: TGTGCCAGCAGTGCCGCCGGGACAGGACAGCCCCAGCATTTT

clone_size: -
d_call: -
v_call: TRBV4-3
j_call: TRBJ2-3
cdr3_aa: CASSPQGGLTDTQYF
cdr3_nt: TGCGCCAGCAGCCCCCAGGGCGGCCTCACAGATACGCAGTATTTT

clone_size: -
d_call: TRBD1
v_call: TRBV10-3
j_call: TRBJ2-5
cdr3_aa: CAISDPDRGQETQYF
cdr3_nt: TGTGCCATCAGTGACCCTGACAGGGGGCAAGAGACCCAGTACTTC

clone_size: -
d_call: -
v_call: TRBV2
j_call: TRBJ1-5
cdr3_aa: CASSVRASGNQPQHF
cdr3_nt: TGTGCCAGCAGTGTTAGGGCCTCGGGCAATCAGCCCCAGCATTTT

clone_size: -
d_call: TRBD2
v_call: TRBV18
j_call: TRBJ2-5
cdr3_aa: CASSPPAGGQETQYF
cdr3_nt: TGTGCCAGCTCACCACCGGCGGGGGGACAAGAGACCCAGTACTTC

clone_size: -
d_call: -
v_call: TRBV5-6
j_call: TRBJ2-7
cdr3_aa: CASGRHEQYF
cdr3_nt: TGTGCCAGCGGACGTCACGAGCAGTACTTC

clone_size: few
d_call: -
v_call: TRBV9
j_call: TRBJ2-7
cdr3_aa: CASSTGPSYEQYF
cdr3_nt: TGTGCCAGCAGTACAGGGCCTTCCTACGAGCAGTACTTC

clone_size: few
d_call: TRBD2
v_call: TRBV9
j_call: TRBJ2-3
cdr3_aa: CASSPLGLGHTQYF
cdr3_nt: TGTGCCAGCAGCCCACTGGGACTAGGGCATACGCAGTATTTT

clone_size: -
d_call: TRBD1
v_call: TRBV7-2
j_call: TRBJ2-1
cdr3_aa: CASSRDRNSYNEQFF
cdr3_nt: TGTGCCAGCAGCCGGGACAGAAACTCCTACAATGAGCAGTTCTTC

clone_size: -
d_call: -
v_call: TRBV15
j_call: TRBJ2-7
cdr3_aa: CATSRVGSSYEQYF
cdr3_nt: TGTGCCACCAGCAGAGTGGGCAGTTCCTACGAGCAGTACTTC

clone_size: -
d_call: -
v_call: TRBV7-9
j_call: TRBJ1-2
cdr3_aa: CASSLVAAGANYGYTF
cdr3_nt: TGTGCCAGCAGCTTAGTGGCGGCAGGGGCTAACTATGGCTACACCTTC